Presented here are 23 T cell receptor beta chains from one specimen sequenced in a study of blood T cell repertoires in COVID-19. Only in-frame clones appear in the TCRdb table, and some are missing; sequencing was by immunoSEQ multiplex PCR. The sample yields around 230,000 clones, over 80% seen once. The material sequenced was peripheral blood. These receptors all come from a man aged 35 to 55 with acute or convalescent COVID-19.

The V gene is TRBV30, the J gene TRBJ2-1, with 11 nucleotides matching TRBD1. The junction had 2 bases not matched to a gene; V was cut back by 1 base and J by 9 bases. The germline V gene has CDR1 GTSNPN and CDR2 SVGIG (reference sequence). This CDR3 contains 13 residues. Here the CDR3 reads CAWSGTGGGEQFF. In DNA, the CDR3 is TGTGCCTGGAGTGGGACAGGGGGCGGTGAGCAGTTCTTC. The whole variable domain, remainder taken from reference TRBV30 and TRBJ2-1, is SQTIHQWPATLVQPVGSPLSLECTVEGTSNPNLYWYRQAAGRGLQLLFYSVGIGQISSEVPQNLSASRPQDRQFILSSKKLLLSDSGFYLCAWSGTGGGEQFFGPGTRLTVL.

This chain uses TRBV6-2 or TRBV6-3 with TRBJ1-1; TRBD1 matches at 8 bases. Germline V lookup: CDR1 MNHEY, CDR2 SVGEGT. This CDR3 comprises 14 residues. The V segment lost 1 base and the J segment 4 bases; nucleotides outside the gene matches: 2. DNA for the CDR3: TGTGCCAGCAGTTACTTCACAGGGGGCACTGAAGCTTTCTTT. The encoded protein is CASSYFTGGTEAFF.

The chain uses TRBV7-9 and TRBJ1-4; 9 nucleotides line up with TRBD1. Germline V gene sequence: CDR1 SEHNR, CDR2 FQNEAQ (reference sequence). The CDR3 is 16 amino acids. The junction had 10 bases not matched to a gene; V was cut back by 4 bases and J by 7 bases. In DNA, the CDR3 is TGTGCCAGCAGCTCAGGACAGGGGACCTTTACTGAAAAACTGTTTTTT. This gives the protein CASSSGQGTFTEKLFF.

DNA of the CDR3: TGTGCCAGCAGCGCGGGACAGGAGTTATATGGCTACACCTTC. Its translation: CASSAGQELYGYTF. The V call is TRBV7-2, the J call TRBJ1-2, with 8 bases fitting TRBD1. After removal of 5 bases from V and 5 bases from J, the junction contained 7 bases not matched to a gene. Germline-derived CDR1 and CDR2 are SGHTA and FQGNSA. The CDR3 spans 14 residues.

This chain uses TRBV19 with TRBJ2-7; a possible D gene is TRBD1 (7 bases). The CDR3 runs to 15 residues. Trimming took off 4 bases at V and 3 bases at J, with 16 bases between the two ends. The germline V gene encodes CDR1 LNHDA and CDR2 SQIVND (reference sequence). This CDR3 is CASSRATGRNYEQYF. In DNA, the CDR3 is TGTGCCAGTAGTAGGGCGACAGGGAGGAACTACGAGCAGTACTTC.

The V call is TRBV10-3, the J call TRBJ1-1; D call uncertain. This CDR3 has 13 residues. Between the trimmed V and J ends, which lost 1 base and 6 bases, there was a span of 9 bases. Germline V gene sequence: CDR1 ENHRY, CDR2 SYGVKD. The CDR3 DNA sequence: TGTGCCATCAGTGAGTTCGAGGCGGCTGAAGCTTTCTTT. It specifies CAISEFEAAEAFF.

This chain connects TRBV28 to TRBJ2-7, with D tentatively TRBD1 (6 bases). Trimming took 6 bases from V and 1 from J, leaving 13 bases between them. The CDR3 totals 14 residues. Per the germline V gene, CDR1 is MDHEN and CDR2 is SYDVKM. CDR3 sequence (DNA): TGTGCCAGCAGGTACAGGGAAGGATCCTACGAGCAGTACTTC. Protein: CASRYREGSYEQYF.

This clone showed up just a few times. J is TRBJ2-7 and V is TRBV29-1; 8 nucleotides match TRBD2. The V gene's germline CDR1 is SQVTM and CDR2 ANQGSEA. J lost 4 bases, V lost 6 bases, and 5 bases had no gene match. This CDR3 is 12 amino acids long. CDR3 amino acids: CSVWLAGYEQYF. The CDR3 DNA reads TGCAGCGTCTGGCTAGCGGGTTACGAGCAGTACTTC.

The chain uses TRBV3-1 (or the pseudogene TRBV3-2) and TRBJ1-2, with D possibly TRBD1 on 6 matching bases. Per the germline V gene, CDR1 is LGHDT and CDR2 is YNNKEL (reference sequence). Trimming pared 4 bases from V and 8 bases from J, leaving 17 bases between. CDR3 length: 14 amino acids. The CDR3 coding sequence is TGTGCCAGCAGCCCTCATTTACAGGGTTACGGCTACACCTTC. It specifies CASSPHLQGYGYTF.

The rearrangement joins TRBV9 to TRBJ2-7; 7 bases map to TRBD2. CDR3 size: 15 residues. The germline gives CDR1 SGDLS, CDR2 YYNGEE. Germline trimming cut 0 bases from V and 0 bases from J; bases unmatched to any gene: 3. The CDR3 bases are TGTGCCAGCAGCGTAGCGGGGACTAACTCCTACGAGCAGTACTTC. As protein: CASSVAGTNSYEQYF.

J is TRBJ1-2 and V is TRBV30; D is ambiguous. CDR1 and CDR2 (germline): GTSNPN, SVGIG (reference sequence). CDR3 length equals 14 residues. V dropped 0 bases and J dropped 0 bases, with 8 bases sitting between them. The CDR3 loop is CAWSVGRANYGYTF. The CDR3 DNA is TGTGCCTGGAGTGTCGGGCGGGCTAACTATGGCTACACCTTC. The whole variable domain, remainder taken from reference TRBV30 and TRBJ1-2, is SQTIHQWPATLVQPVGSPLSLECTVEGTSNPNLYWYRQAAGRGLQLLFYSVGIGQISSEVPQNLSASRPQDRQFILSSKKLLLSDSGFYLCAWSVGRANYGYTFGSGTRLTVV.

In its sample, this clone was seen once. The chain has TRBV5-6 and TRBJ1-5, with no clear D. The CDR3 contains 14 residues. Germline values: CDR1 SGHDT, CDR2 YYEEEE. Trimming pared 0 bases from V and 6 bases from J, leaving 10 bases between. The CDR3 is CASSLGRVTQPQHF. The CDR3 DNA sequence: TGTGCCAGCAGCTTGGGCCGGGTCACTCAGCCCCAGCATTTT.

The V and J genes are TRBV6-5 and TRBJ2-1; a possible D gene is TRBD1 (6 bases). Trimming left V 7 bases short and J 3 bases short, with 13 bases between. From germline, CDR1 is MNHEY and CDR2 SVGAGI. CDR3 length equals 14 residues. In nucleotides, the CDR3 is TGTGCCAGCACTAGGGGGAGTGGCTACAATGAGCAGTTCTTC. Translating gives CASTRGSGYNEQFF.

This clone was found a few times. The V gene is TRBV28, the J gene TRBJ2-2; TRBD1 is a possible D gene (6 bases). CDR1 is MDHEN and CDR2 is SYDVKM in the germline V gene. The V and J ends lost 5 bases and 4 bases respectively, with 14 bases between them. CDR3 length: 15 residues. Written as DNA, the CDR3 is TGTGCCAGCAGTCCCACAGGGTCAGGCACCGGGGAGCTGTTTTTT. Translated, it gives CASSPTGSGTGELFF.

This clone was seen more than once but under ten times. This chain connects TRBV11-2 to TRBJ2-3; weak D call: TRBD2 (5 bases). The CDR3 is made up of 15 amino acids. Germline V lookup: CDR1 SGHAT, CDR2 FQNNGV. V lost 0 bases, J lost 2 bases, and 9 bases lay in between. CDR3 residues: CASSLDGKDTDTQYF. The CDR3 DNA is TGTGCCAGCAGCTTAGACGGGAAAGACACAGATACGCAGTATTTT.

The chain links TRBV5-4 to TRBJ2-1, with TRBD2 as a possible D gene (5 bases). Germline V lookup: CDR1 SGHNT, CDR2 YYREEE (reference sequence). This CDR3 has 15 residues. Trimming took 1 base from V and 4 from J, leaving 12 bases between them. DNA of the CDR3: TGTGCCAGCAGCTTGACCCGGGATGGGTACAATGAGCAGTTCTTC. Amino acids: CASSLTRDGYNEQFF.

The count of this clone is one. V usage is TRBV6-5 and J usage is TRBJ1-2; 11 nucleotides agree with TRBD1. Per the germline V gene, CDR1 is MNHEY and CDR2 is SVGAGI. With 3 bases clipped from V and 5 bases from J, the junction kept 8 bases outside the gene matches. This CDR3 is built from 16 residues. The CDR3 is CASSYDGGQGGYGYTF. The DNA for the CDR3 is TGTGCCAGCAGTTATGATGGGGGACAGGGGGGATATGGCTACACCTTC.

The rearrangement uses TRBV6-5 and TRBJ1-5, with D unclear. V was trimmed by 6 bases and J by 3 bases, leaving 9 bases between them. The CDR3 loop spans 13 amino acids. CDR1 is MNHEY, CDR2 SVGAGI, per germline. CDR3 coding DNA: TGTGCCAGCAGAGCGGGAGTCAATCAGCCCCAGCATTTT. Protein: CASRAGVNQPQHF.

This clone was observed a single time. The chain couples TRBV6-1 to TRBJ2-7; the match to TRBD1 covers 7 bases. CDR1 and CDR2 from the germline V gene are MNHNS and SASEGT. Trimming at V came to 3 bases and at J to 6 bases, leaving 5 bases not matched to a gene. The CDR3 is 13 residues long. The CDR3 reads CASSELWTGEQYF. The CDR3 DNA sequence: TGTGCCAGCAGTGAGCTTTGGACAGGCGAGCAGTACTTC.

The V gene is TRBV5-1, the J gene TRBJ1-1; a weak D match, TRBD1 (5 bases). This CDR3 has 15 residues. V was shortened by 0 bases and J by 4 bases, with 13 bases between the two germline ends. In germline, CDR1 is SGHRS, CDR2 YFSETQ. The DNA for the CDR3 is TGCGCCAGCAGCTTGGCGGCAGGGATAAGCACTGAAGCTTTCTTT. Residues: CASSLAAGISTEAFF.

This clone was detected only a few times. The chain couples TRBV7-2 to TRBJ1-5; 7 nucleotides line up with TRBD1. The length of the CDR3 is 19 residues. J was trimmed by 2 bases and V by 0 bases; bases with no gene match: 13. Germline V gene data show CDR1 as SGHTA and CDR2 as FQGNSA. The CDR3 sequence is CASSLAYSTGSFGNQPQHF. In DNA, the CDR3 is TGTGCCAGCAGCTTAGCTTATTCGACAGGGTCGTTTGGCAATCAGCCCCAGCATTTT.

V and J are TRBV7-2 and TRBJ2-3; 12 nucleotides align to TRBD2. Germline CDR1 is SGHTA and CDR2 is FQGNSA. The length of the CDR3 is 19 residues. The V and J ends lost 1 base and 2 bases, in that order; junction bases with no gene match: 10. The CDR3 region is CASSLEFTSGRTITDTQYF. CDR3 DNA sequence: TGTGCCAGCAGCTTAGAGTTTACTAGCGGGAGGACGATCACAGATACGCAGTATTTT.

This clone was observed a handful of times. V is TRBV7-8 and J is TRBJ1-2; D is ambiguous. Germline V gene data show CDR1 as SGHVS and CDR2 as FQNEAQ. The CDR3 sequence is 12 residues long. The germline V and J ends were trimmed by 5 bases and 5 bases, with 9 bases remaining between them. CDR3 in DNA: TGTGCCAGCAGCAGGGAGATATATGGCTACACCTTC. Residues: CASSREIYGYTF. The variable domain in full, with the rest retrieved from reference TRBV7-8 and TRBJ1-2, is GAGVSQSPRYKVAKRGQDVALRCDPISGHVSLFWYQQALGQGPEFLTYFQNEAQLDKSGLPSDRFFAERPEGSVSTLKIQRTQQEDSAVYLCASSREIYGYTFGSGTRLTVV.